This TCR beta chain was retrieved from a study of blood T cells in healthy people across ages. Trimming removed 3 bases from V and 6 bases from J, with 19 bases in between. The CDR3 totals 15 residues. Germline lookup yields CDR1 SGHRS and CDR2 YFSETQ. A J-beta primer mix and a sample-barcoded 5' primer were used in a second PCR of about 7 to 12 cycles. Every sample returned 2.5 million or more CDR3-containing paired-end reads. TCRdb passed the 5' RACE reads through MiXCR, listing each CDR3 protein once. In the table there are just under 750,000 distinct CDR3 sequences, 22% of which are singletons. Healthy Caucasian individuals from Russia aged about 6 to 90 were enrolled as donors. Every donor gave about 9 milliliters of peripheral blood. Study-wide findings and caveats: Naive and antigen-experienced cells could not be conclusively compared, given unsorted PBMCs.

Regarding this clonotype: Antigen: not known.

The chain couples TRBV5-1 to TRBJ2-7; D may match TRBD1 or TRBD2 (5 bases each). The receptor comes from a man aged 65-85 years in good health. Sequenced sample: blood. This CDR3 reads CASSSTPGTGFEQYF. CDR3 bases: TGCGCCAGCAGCTCGACTCCAGGGACGGGGTTCGAGCAGTACTTC.